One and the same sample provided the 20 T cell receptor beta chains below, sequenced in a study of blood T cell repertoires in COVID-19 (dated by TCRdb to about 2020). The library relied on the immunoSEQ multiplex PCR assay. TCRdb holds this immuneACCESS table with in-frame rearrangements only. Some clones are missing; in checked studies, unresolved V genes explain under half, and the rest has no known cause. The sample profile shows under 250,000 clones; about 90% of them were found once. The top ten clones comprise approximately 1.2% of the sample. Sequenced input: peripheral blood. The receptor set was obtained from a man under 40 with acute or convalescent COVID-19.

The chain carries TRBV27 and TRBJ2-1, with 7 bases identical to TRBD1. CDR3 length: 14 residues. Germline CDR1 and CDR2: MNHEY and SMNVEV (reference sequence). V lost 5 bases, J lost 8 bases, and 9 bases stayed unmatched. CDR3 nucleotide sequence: TGTGCCAGCAGTCCAGCAGGGGGTTTCCATGAGCAGTTCTTC. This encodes CASSPAGGFHEQFF.

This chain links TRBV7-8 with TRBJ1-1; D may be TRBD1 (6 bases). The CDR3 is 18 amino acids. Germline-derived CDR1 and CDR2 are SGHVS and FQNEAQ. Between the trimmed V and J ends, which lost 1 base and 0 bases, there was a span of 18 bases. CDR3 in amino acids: CASSLVAGALRVNTEAFF. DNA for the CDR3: TGTGCCAGCAGCTTAGTGGCAGGGGCACTGAGGGTGAACACTGAAGCTTTCTTT.

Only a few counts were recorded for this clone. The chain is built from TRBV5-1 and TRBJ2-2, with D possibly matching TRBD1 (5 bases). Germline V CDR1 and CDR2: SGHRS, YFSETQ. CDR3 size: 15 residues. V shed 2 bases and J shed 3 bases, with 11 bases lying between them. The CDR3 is CASSLGPGYTGELFF. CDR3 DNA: TGCGCCAGCAGCTTAGGTCCAGGGTACACCGGGGAGCTGTTTTTT.

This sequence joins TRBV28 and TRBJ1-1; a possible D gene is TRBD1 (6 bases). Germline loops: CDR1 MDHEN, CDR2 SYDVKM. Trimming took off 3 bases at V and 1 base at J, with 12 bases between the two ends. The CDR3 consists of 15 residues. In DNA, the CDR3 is TGTGCCAGCAGTTTTGAGACAGGAGGGAACACTGAAGCTTTCTTT. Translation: CASSFETGGNTEAFF.

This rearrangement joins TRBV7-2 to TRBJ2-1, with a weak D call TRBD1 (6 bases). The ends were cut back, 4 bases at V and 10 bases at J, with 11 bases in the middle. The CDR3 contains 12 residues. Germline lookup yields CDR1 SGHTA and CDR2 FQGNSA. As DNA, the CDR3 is TGTGCCAGCAGCTCCACAACAGGGGAGCAGTTCTTC. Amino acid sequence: CASSSTTGEQFF. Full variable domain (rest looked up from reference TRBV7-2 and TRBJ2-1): GAGVSQSPSNKVTEKGKDVELRCDPISGHTALYWYRQSLGQGLEFLIYFQGNSAPDKSGLPSDRFSAERTGGSVSTLTIQRTQQEDSAVYLCASSSTTGEQFFGPGTRLTVL.

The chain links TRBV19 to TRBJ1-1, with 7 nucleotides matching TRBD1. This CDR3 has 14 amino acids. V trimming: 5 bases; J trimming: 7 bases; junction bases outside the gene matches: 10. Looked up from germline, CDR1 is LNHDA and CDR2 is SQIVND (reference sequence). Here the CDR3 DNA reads TGTGCCAGTAGTCTACAGGGGTTGGGTGTTGAAGCTTTCTTT. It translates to CASSLQGLGVEAFF.

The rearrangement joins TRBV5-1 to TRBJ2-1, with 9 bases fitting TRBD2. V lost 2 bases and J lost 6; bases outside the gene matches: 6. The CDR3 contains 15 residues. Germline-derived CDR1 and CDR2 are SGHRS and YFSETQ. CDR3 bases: TGCGCCAGCAGCTTACAGCGGGGGGCCGGCAATGAGCAGTTCTTC. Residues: CASSLQRGAGNEQFF.

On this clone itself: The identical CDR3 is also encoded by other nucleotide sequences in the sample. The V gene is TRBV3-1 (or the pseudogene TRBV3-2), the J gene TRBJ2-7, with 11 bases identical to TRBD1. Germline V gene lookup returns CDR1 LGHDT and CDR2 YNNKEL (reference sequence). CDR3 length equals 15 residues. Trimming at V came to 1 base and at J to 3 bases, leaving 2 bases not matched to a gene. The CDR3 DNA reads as TGTGCCAGCAGCCAAGCAGGGACAGGGGGCTACGAGCAGTACTTC. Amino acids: CASSQAGTGGYEQYF.

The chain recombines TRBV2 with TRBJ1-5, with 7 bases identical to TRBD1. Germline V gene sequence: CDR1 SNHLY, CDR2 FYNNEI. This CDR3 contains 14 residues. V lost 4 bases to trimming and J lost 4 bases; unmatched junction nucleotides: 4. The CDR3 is CASSGDSSNQPQHF. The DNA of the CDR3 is TGTGCCAGCAGTGGGGACAGCTCTAATCAGCCCCAGCATTTT.

CDR3 sequence: CASSLTGSGYTF. The CDR3 DNA follows: TGTGCCAGCAGCTTGACGGGGAGCGGCTACACCTTC. This chain joins TRBV5-8 and TRBJ1-2; no clear D. CDR3 size: 12 residues. V was trimmed by 1 base and J by 8 bases, leaving 9 bases between them. From germline, CDR1 is SGHTS and CDR2 YDEGEE. Combining the CDR3 with reference TRBV5-8 and TRBJ1-2 gives the whole variable domain EAGVTQSPTHLIKTRGQQATLRCSPISGHTSVYWYQQALGLGLQFLLWYDEGEERNRGNFPPRFSGRQFPNYSSELNVNALELEDSALYLCASSLTGSGYTFGSGTRLTVV.

The CDR3, as DNA: TGTGCCAGCAGCTTAGAGAGGACAGGGGCCAATGAGCAGTTCTTC. Protein sequence: CASSLERTGANEQFF. The rearrangement joins TRBV7-9 to TRBJ2-1; 9 positions agree with TRBD1. The V and J ends lost 1 base and 6 bases, in that order; junction bases with no gene match: 4. The CDR3 consists of 15 residues. The germline V gene has CDR1 SEHNR and CDR2 FQNEAQ (reference sequence).

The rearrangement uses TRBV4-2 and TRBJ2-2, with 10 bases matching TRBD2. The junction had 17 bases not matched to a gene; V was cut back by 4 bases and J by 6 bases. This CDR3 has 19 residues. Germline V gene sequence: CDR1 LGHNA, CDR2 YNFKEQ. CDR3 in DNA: TGTGCCAGCAGCCCCCCCGATGGAGCGGGGGGGCCTGACGCCGGGGAGCTGTTTTTT. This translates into CASSPPDGAGGPDAGELFF.

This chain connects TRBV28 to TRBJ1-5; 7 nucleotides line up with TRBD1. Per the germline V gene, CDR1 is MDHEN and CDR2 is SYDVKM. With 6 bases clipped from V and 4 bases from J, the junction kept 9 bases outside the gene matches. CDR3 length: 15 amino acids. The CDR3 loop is CASSLPGQLNQPQHF. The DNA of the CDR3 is TGTGCCAGCAGCTTACCGGGACAGTTAAATCAGCCCCAGCATTTT.

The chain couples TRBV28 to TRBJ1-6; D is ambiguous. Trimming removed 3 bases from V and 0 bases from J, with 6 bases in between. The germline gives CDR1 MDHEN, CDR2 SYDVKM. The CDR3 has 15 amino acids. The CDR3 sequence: CASSFYRSYNSPLHF. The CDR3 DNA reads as TGTGCCAGCAGTTTCTATCGCTCCTATAATTCACCCCTCCACTTT.

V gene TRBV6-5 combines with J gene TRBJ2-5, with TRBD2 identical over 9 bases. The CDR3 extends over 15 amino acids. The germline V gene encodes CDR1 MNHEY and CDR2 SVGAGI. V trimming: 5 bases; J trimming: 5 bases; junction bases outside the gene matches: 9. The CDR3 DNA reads TGTGCCAGCAGTACTCTAGCGGGGCGCTCTGAGACCCAGTACTTC. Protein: CASSTLAGRSETQYF.

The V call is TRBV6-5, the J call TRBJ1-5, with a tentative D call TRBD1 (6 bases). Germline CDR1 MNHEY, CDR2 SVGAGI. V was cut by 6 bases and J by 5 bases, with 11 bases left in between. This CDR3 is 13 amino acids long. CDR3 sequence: CASSGQSYQPQHF. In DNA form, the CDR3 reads TGTGCCAGCAGCGGACAGTCCTATCAGCCCCAGCATTTT.

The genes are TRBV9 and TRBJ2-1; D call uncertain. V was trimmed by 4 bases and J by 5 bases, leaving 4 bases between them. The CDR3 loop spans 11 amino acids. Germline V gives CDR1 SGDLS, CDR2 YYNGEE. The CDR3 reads CASSRDNEQFF. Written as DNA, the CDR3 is TGTGCCAGCAGCCGGGACAATGAGCAGTTCTTC. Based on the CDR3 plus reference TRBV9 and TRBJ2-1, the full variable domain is DSGVTQTPKHLITATGQRVTLRCSPRSGDLSVYWYQQSLDQGLQFLIQYYNGEERAKGNILERFSAQQFPDLHSELNLSSLELGDSALYFCASSRDNEQFFGPGTRLTVL.

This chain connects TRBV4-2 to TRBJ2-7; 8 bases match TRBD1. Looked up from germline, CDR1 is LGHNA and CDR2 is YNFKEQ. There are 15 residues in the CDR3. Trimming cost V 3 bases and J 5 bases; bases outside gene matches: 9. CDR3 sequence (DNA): TGTGCCAGCAGCCAGTACGGACAGGGAATCCACGAGCAGTACTTC. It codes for CASSQYGQGIHEQYF.

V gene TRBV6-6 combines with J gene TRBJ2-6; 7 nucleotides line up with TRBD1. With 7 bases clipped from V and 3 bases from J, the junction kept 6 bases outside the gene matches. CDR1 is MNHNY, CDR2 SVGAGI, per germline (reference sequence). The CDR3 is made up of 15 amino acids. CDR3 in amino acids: CASIPTGDGANVLTF. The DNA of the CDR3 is TGTGCCAGCATCCCTACAGGGGATGGGGCCAACGTCCTGACTTTC.

The CDR3 nucleotides read TGTGCCAGCAGTTTGTCACAGAATAACTATGGCTACACCTTC. This gives the protein CASSLSQNNYGYTF. The rearrangement joins TRBV27 to TRBJ1-2; D is ambiguous. CDR3 length: 14 amino acids. The germline V gene has CDR1 MNHEY and CDR2 SMNVEV (reference sequence). V lost 3 bases to trimming and J lost 1 base, with 9 bases between them.